A selection of T cell receptor beta chains follows, all from one sample in a study of blood T cell repertoires in COVID-19. The data were produced by immunoSEQ multiplex PCR, yet TCRdb's version contains in-frame clones alone and is incomplete. Found here are about 150,000 clones, approximately 86% of them singletons; the top ten hold 2% to 3%. Sequencing was carried out using peripheral blood. Receptors originate from a woman in her seventies with acute or convalescent COVID-19. The conserved cysteine and the conserved F or W are not part of the CDR3 here.

v_gene	j_gene	CDR3aa
TRBV25-1	TRBJ1-1	ASINRQNTEAF
TRBV11-2	TRBJ2-5	ASSFTRLKETQY
TRBV7-3	TRBJ2-1	ASSLVRGRQDEQF
TRBV28	TRBJ1-6	ASRDTGTENSPLH
TRBV11-2	TRBJ1-2	ASSLDAGGQRNT
TRBV19	TRBJ2-1	ASSKASGGNYNEQF
TRBV19	TRBJ1-1	ASNLLNSGATEAF
TRBV5-1	TRBJ1-4	ASSWGTGVATNEKLF
TRBV5-1	TRBJ2-5	ASSSGGSPAAQY
TRBV7-2	TRBJ2-7	ASSLGGGEREQY
TRBV4-1	TRBJ2-7	ASSQEPGSVYEQY
TRBV11-2	TRBJ2-7	ASRRVGGRPYEQY
TRBV6-1	TRBJ1-5	ASSEQGPDDQPQH
TRBV27	TRBJ1-3	ASRPTGGNTIY
TRBV28	TRBJ1-2	ASSITGQGWGGYT
TRBV12-3/TRBV12-4	TRBJ1-2	ASSQGAYGYT